The 32 T cell receptor beta chains reported below all come from one sample, sequenced in a study of shared clonotypes between healthy human individuals. Sequencing used immunoSEQ multiplex PCR; TCRdb keeps in-frame clones, though not all of them. This sample yields 700,000 to 950,000 clones, of which roughly 96% are seen a single time; less than 0.3% belongs to the top ten. Positively selected for CCR7, the CD45RO-negative cells used as naive CD8 cells excluded terminally differentiated effector memory CD45RA+ cells. Sequenced input: naive CD8+ T cells sorted from blood. The receptors come from a man aged 25 to 40 in good health.

This clone was picked up one time. Other DNA sequences of this sample code for an identical CDR3. The rearrangement uses TRBV6-1 and TRBJ2-7; D unclear. Germline V gives CDR1 MNHNS, CDR2 SASEGT. This CDR3 is built from 11 residues. V was pared by 3 bases and J by 4 bases, with 4 bases between. The chain's CDR3 is CASSDGYEQYF. CDR3 DNA sequence: TGTGCCAGCAGTGATGGATACGAGCAGTACTTC.

This chain links TRBV7-8 with TRBJ2-1; TRBD1 or TRBD2 may be the D gene (5 bases each). There are 15 residues in the CDR3. CDR1 and CDR2 (germline): SGHVS, FQNEAQ. V lost 6 bases and J lost 0, with 12 bases in between. In nucleotides, the CDR3 is TGTGCCAGCAGGAGGCGTGGGGGCTCCTACAATGAGCAGTTCTTC. Protein product: CASRRRGGSYNEQFF. The whole variable domain, filled in from reference TRBV7-8 and TRBJ2-1, reads GAGVSQSPRYKVAKRGQDVALRCDPISGHVSLFWYQQALGQGPEFLTYFQNEAQLDKSGLPSDRFFAERPEGSVSTLKIQRTQQEDSAVYLCASRRRGGSYNEQFFGPGTRLTVL.

The chain employs TRBV5-6 and TRBJ2-7; 9 positions match TRBD2. Germline-derived CDR1 and CDR2 are SGHDT and YYEEEE. This CDR3 region has 13 residues. The V gene end was trimmed by 5 bases and the J gene end by 2 bases; junction bases not matched to a gene: 2. Here the CDR3 DNA reads TGTGCCAGCAGTGGACTAGCGCCCTACGAGCAGTACTTC. The encoded protein is CASSGLAPYEQYF.

The chain employs TRBV7-9 and TRBJ2-1; D may be TRBD1 (6 bases). Deletions cut 10 bases from V and 7 bases from J, with 14 bases between. Germline CDR1 and CDR2: SEHNR and FQNEAQ (reference sequence). The CDR3 runs 12 residues. CDR3 in amino acids: CATSQGFNEQFF. CDR3 DNA: TGTGCCACCTCTCAGGGGTTTAATGAGCAGTTCTTC. The full variable domain, its missing parts supplied by reference TRBV7-9 and TRBJ2-1, is DTGVSQNPRHKITKRGQNVTFRCDPISEHNRLYWYRQTLGQGPEFLTYFQNEAQLEKSRLLSDRFSAERPKGSFSTLEIQRTEQGDSAMYLCATSQGFNEQFFGPGTRLTVL.

The V gene is TRBV28, the J gene TRBJ1-1, with D perhaps matching TRBD1 (6 bases). The ends were cut back, 4 bases at V and 3 bases at J, with 15 bases in the middle. Germline lookup yields CDR1 MDHEN and CDR2 SYDVKM. The CDR3 totals 15 residues. CDR3 DNA sequence: TGTGCCAGCAGTTCTCACTACAGGGATCACACTGAAGCTTTCTTT. Its protein product is CASSSHYRDHTEAFF.

This clone was seen just once. The chain uses TRBV29-1 and TRBJ2-7; 10 nucleotides line up with TRBD1. Germline CDR1 SQVTM, CDR2 ANQGSEA. The CDR3 is made up of 13 amino acids. The V segment lost 4 bases and the J segment 5 bases; nucleotides outside the gene matches: 5. DNA for the CDR3: TGCAGCGTTGTGACGGGACAGGGGAACGAGCAGTACTTC. Translation gives CSVVTGQGNEQYF.

The genes are TRBV7-9 and TRBJ2-5; 11 bases fit TRBD2. The J call is uncertain, as TRBJ2-7 better fits the DNA end. The length of the CDR3 is 16 residues. Germline assignment: CDR1 SEHNR and CDR2 FQNEAQ (reference sequence). The CDR3 coding sequence is TGTGCCAGCAGCCAAGACGGGACTAGCGGAACCTACGAGCAGTACTTC. Protein sequence: CASSQDGTSGTYEQYF.

The chain combines TRBV7-6 with TRBJ2-7, with D possibly matching TRBD2 (6 bases). V was trimmed by 8 bases and J by 3 bases, leaving 14 bases between them. Per germline, CDR1 SGHVS and CDR2 FNYEAQ. The CDR3 has 13 residues. CDR3: CASQEGPGYEQYF. The CDR3 DNA reads TGTGCCAGCCAGGAGGGGCCCGGCTACGAGCAGTACTTC.

Here the CDR3 DNA reads TGTGCCAGCACCGGACTAGCGGGAGTCTGGGAGCAGTACTTC. Amino acids: CASTGLAGVWEQYF. This chain connects TRBV6-1 to TRBJ2-7; 13 bases are shared with TRBD2. The V and J ends lost 7 bases and 7 bases, in that order; junction bases with no gene match: 7. Germline assignment: CDR1 MNHNS and CDR2 SASEGT. This CDR3 is 14 amino acids long.

The CDR3 spells CASSPGSITSYEQYF. DNA for the CDR3: TGTGCCAGCAGTCCAGGGAGCATAACCTCCTACGAGCAGTACTTC. This chain connects TRBV2 to TRBJ2-7; D may match TRBD1 or TRBD2 (5 bases each). This CDR3 contains 15 residues. Trimming pared 5 bases from V and 0 bases from J, leaving 14 bases between. Germline-derived CDR1 and CDR2 are SNHLY and FYNNEI. Full variable domain (outside the CDR3, taken from reference TRBV2 and TRBJ2-7): EPEVTQTPSHQVTQMGQEVILRCVPISNHLYFYWYRQILGQKVEFLVSFYNNEISEKSEIFDDQFSVERPDGSNFTLKIRSTKLEDSAMYFCASSPGSITSYEQYFGPGTRLTVT.

The chain recombines TRBV13 with TRBJ1-2; no definite D call. The CDR3 extends over 14 amino acids. Germline CDR1 reads PRHDT; CDR2 reads FYEKMQ (reference sequence). V shed 4 bases and J shed 2 bases, with 11 bases lying between them. Here the CDR3 DNA reads TGTGCCAGCAGCTCCGGACCCCTAAACTATGGCTACACCTTC. It encodes CASSSGPLNYGYTF.

The rearrangement links TRBV7-6 to TRBJ2-7; the D gene could be TRBD1 or TRBD2 (5 bases each). The CDR3 length is 15 residues. CDR1 is SGHVS and CDR2 is FNYEAQ in the germline V gene. V lost 4 bases and J 0 bases, leaving 13 bases between the germline ends. The CDR3: CASSWTGTGSYEQYF. CDR3 sequence (DNA): TGTGCCAGCAGCTGGACTGGGACGGGCTCCTACGAGCAGTACTTC.

The chain is built from TRBV7-9 and TRBJ2-3; 10 bases are a match to TRBD2. Per germline, CDR1 SEHNR and CDR2 FQNEAQ (reference sequence). The CDR3 runs to 17 residues. Trimming removed 1 base from V and 5 bases from J; junction bases left unmatched: 9. DNA for the CDR3: TGTGCCAGCAGCTTAGGAGTGCGACTAGCGGGTGTAGATACGCAGTATTTT. It codes for CASSLGVRLAGVDTQYF.

The gene calls are TRBV9 and TRBJ1-3, with TRBD1 as a possible D gene (6 bases). Germline V lookup: CDR1 SGDLS, CDR2 YYNGEE. The CDR3 is 14 amino acids. The ends were cut back, 3 bases at V and 3 bases at J, with 10 bases in the middle. The CDR3 sequence: CASSAQGGGNTIYF. CDR3 bases: TGTGCCAGCAGCGCACAGGGAGGTGGAAACACCATATATTTT. Using reference TRBV9 and TRBJ1-3 for the parts outside the CDR3, the full variable domain is DSGVTQTPKHLITATGQRVTLRCSPRSGDLSVYWYQQSLDQGLQFLIQYYNGEERAKGNILERFSAQQFPDLHSELNLSSLELGDSALYFCASSAQGGGNTIYFGEGSWLTVV.

The rearrangement links TRBV9 to TRBJ1-4; D unclear. Germline CDR1 reads SGDLS; CDR2 reads YYNGEE. The CDR3 consists of 14 residues. The germline V and J ends were trimmed by 2 bases and 8 bases, with 13 bases remaining between them. The CDR3 loop is CASSVGGPGEKLFF. Here the CDR3 DNA reads TGTGCCAGCAGCGTGGGAGGGCCAGGCGAAAAACTGTTTTTT.

The chain has TRBV6-6 and TRBJ2-4; D unresolved. V lost 4 bases and J lost 0, with 10 bases in between. The CDR3 spans 15 residues. Germline V gene lookup returns CDR1 MNHNY and CDR2 SVGAGI (reference sequence). DNA for the CDR3: TGTGCCAGCAGTTTGCCAGAGATAGCCAAAAACATTCAGTACTTC. Translation: CASSLPEIAKNIQYF.

The gene calls are TRBV6-1 and TRBJ2-1, with D unresolved. This CDR3 is 15 amino acids long. Germline V gene lookup returns CDR1 MNHNS and CDR2 SASEGT. V was shortened by 2 bases and J by 0 bases, with 8 bases between the two germline ends. This CDR3 reads CASSETRSSYNEQFF. The CDR3 bases are TGTGCCAGCAGTGAAACCAGGAGCTCCTACAATGAGCAGTTCTTC.

The chain employs TRBV7-2 and TRBJ2-7; weak D call: TRBD2 (6 bases). The V end was cut by 5 bases, the J end by 0 bases, with 14 bases between. CDR1 and CDR2 from the germline V gene are SGHTA and FQGNSA. This CDR3 is 15 amino acids long. CDR3 DNA: TGTGCCAGCAGCGCCGTGGCGGGGAGCTCCTACGAGCAGTACTTC. Translated: CASSAVAGSSYEQYF.

This clone turned up a few times. The sample holds other DNA sequences that translate to the same CDR3. The CDR3 coding sequence is TGTGCCAGCAGTTACAGCTACGAGCAGTACTTC. It encodes CASSYSYEQYF. V gene TRBV28 combines with J gene TRBJ2-7; D is ambiguous. Trimming removed 4 bases at V and 3 bases at J, with 4 bases between. Germline loops: CDR1 MDHEN, CDR2 SYDVKM. This CDR3 has 11 residues.

V gene TRBV7-9 combines with J gene TRBJ1-4, with 7 nucleotides matching TRBD1. The junction had 5 bases not matched to a gene; V was cut back by 3 bases and J by 4 bases. Germline CDR1 SEHNR, CDR2 FQNEAQ (reference sequence). This CDR3 has 15 residues. The CDR3 spells CASSFPGGDNEKLFF. The CDR3 coding sequence is TGTGCCAGCAGCTTCCCAGGGGGGGATAATGAAAAACTGTTTTTT.

The chain couples TRBV7-9 to TRBJ2-7; 12 bases are a match to TRBD2. Germline-derived CDR1 and CDR2 are SEHNR and FQNEAQ (reference sequence). This CDR3 spans 14 amino acids. Trimming at V came to 3 bases and at J to 6 bases, leaving 3 bases not matched to a gene. CDR3 amino acids: CASSLASGRAEQYF. CDR3 DNA sequence: TGTGCCAGCAGCTTGGCTAGCGGGAGGGCCGAGCAGTACTTC.

The chain joins TRBV7-9 to TRBJ2-5; possible D gene TRBD1, 6 bases. Trimming cost V 1 base and J 4 bases, with 13 bases left between them. CDR1 is SEHNR, CDR2 FQNEAQ, per germline (reference sequence). The CDR3 loop spans 15 amino acids. Written as DNA, the CDR3 is TGTGCCAGCAGCTTAGTACCGCAGGGGTTAGAGACCCAGTACTTC. Its protein is CASSLVPQGLETQYF.

The table lists this clone with a count of one. The V and J genes are TRBV7-9 and TRBJ1-1; 7 bases fit TRBD1. Germline CDR1 and CDR2: SEHNR and FQNEAQ (reference sequence). The V and J ends lost 5 bases and 5 bases, in that order; junction bases with no gene match: 8. This CDR3 contains 14 residues. The CDR3: CASSRRTGRTEAFF. The CDR3 DNA follows: TGTGCCAGCAGCCGGAGGACAGGTCGGACTGAAGCTTTCTTT.

The CDR3: CASSSDRVFAGELFF. The CDR3 DNA reads TGTGCCAGCAGCTCCGACAGGGTGTTTGCCGGGGAGCTGTTTTTT. V gene TRBV11-2 combines with J gene TRBJ2-2, with 7 bases that match TRBD1. This CDR3 comprises 15 residues. Unmatched junction bases numbered 8, after V lost 4 bases and J lost 6 bases. CDR1 and CDR2 (germline): SGHAT, FQNNGV.

This rearrangement joins TRBV5-4 to TRBJ2-1; 9 positions match TRBD1. Trimming removed 0 bases from V and 10 bases from J; junction bases left unmatched: 5. This CDR3 is 14 amino acids long. Germline loops: CDR1 SGHNT, CDR2 YYREEE (reference sequence). CDR3 bases: TGTGCCAGCAGCTTGGAGGGGACAGGGCAAGAGCAGTTCTTC. Translated, it gives CASSLEGTGQEQFF.

The chain uses TRBV7-9 and TRBJ2-4; D perhaps matches TRBD1 (5 bases). Trimming took off 1 base at V and 8 bases at J, with 12 bases between the two ends. From germline, CDR1 is SEHNR and CDR2 FQNEAQ (reference sequence). The CDR3 is 14 residues long. The CDR3: CASSLGAGLDIQYF. CDR3 bases: TGTGCCAGCAGCTTAGGGGCAGGGTTGGACATTCAGTACTTC.

Concerning this clone: The same CDR3 arises from other DNA sequences in this sample as well. This chain links TRBV6-5 with TRBJ2-7; D gene ambiguous. The ends were cut back, 2 bases at V and 3 bases at J, with 2 bases in the middle. The CDR3 has 11 amino acids. Germline CDR1 and CDR2: MNHEY and SVGAGI. Written as DNA, the CDR3 is TGTGCCAGCAGTTACGACTACGAGCAGTACTTC. Its protein is CASSYDYEQYF.

The chain couples TRBV15 to TRBJ1-1; no definite D call. This CDR3 is 13 amino acids long. The germline V gene encodes CDR1 LNHNV and CDR2 YYDKDF (reference sequence). The germline V and J ends were trimmed by 5 bases and 4 bases, with 11 bases remaining between them. The CDR3 protein is CATSLGSGTEAFF. CDR3 in DNA: TGTGCCACCAGCCTCGGGTCGGGCACTGAAGCTTTCTTT.

This chain uses TRBV27 with TRBJ1-2; tentatively, D is TRBD1 (5 bases). This CDR3 is built from 13 residues. Trimming left V 5 bases short and J 7 bases short, with 14 bases between. Germline V CDR1 and CDR2: MNHEY, SMNVEV (reference sequence). The CDR3 sequence: CASSQTVDFGYTF. The CDR3 nucleotides are TGTGCCAGCAGTCAGACAGTGGACTTTGGCTACACCTTC.

The V gene is TRBV4-1, the J gene TRBJ1-1; D uncertain. Germline-derived CDR1 and CDR2 are MGHRA and YSYEKL. Trimming stripped 0 bases from V and 4 bases from J, with 12 bases between. The CDR3 runs to 15 residues. The CDR3 nucleotides read TGCGCCAGCAGCCAAGAAATTGGAGCTAGCACTGAAGCTTTCTTT. It yields the protein CASSQEIGASTEAFF.

This chain connects TRBV27 to TRBJ1-4; tentative D call: TRBD1 (5 bases). Between the trimmed V and J ends, which lost 3 bases and 2 bases, there was a span of 13 bases. Germline values: CDR1 MNHEY, CDR2 SMNVEV (reference sequence). The CDR3 runs 16 residues. The CDR3 DNA reads as TGTGCCAGCAGTTTTTATCCGGGGGGTACTAATGAAAAACTGTTTTTT. The encoded protein is CASSFYPGGTNEKLFF.

The gene calls are TRBV27 and TRBJ2-5; D not resolved. CDR3 length: 11 amino acids. Trimming stripped 5 bases from V and 7 bases from J, with 8 bases between. Germline CDR1 MNHEY, CDR2 SMNVEV (reference sequence). The DNA of the CDR3 is TGTGCCAGCAGTGTTCCCCCGACCCAGTACTTC. Protein: CASSVPPTQYF.